A single sample is the source of the 2 T cell receptor beta chains below, sequenced in a study of beta chain features in type 1 diabetes. As every portion of the isolated RNA was reverse transcribed, the sequencing read expressed TCRB transcripts. The repertoire was sequenced with immunoSEQ multiplex PCR; TCRdb's copy has only in-frame clones and lacks some. The sample holds 350,000 or so clones; roughly 21% are singletons and the top ten take 0.035% to 0.055%. Material: naive CD4+ T cells from blood. The receptors here all came from a woman aged 18-29 years in good health.

The chain's CDR3 is CASSSAGGSYNEQFF. The CDR3 DNA reads TGTGCCAGCAGCTCAGCGGGGGGGAGCTACAATGAGCAGTTCTTC. This chain links TRBV7-9 with TRBJ2-1; 10 positions match TRBD2. The V gene's germline CDR1 is SEHNR and CDR2 FQNEAQ (reference sequence). The trim removed 4 bases at V and 3 bases at J, leaving 3 bases unmatched. The CDR3 has 15 residues.

A few counts support this clone. This chain links TRBV9 with TRBJ2-2; 9 bases line up with TRBD1. V shed 0 bases, J shed 10 bases, and the junction held 4 bases outside the gene matches. Per germline, CDR1 SGDLS and CDR2 YYNGEE. CDR3 length: 14 residues. Here the CDR3 DNA reads TGTGCCAGCAGCGTAGCTACAGGGGGCGCGGAGCTGTTTTTT. Amino acids: CASSVATGGAELFF.